These 13 T cell receptor beta chains were sequenced from one sample in a study of cytomegalovirus exposure and HLA in healthy donors. PCR used 60 Vbeta primers and 13 Jbeta primers. Sequenced by immunoSEQ multiplex PCR; TCRdb stores in-frame clones only, minus some. The top ten clones hold around 0.63% of a sample with hundreds of thousands of clones, about 80% of them seen once. The sequencing sample was made of PBMCs. All receptors come from a man between 18 and 35 years old in good health and CMV-seronegative.

CDR3 sequence reads: CAISEYSLRRTEAFF. The CDR3 coding sequence is TGTGCCATCAGTGAGTACAGCTTAAGACGGACTGAAGCTTTCTTT. The chain uses TRBV10-3 and TRBJ1-1; D is undetermined. V lost 1 base to trimming and J lost 5 bases, with 14 bases between them. Germline values: CDR1 ENHRY, CDR2 SYGVKD. CDR3 size: 15 residues.

Details on this clone: The junction and the germline gene differ at one end; a read error may be behind it. The sample holds other DNA sequences that translate to the same CDR3. The chain has TRBV9 and TRBJ1-4; TRBD1 agrees at 8 bases. Germline V lookup: CDR1 SGDLS, CDR2 YYNGEE. This CDR3 is built from 16 residues. The CDR3, as DNA: TGCGCCAGCAGCGCCTACGACAGGGGAACTAATGAAAAACTGTTTTTT. Translation: CASSAYDRGTNEKLFF.

The V gene is TRBV23-1, the J gene TRBJ1-5; weak D call: TRBD1 (5 bases). TRBV23-1 is an open reading frame, and its role is uncertain. Trimming removed 4 bases from V and 1 base from J, with 17 bases in between. The CDR3 length is 17 residues. The CDR3 DNA follows: TGCGCCAGCAGTCGGTGCCAGGGAAGATGGAGCAATCAGCCCCAGCATTTT. This translates into CASSRCQGRWSNQPQHF.

This chain uses TRBV27 with TRBJ2-7; D unresolved. This CDR3 comprises 14 residues. The germline CDR1 and CDR2 sequences are MNHEY and SMNVEV (reference sequence). Trimming took 3 bases from V and 3 from J, leaving 12 bases between them. The CDR3 sequence: CASSFSGSRYEQYF. CDR3 nucleotides: TGTGCCAGCAGTTTTTCCGGGTCGCGCTACGAGCAGTACTTC.

The V call is TRBV2, the J call TRBJ2-1; possible D gene TRBD1, 6 bases. CDR3 length: 14 amino acids. Trimming took off 6 bases at V and 9 bases at J, with 18 bases between the two ends. Per germline, CDR1 SNHLY and CDR2 FYNNEI. The DNA for the CDR3 is TGTGCCAGCAGACGACAGGAAAAAAAGGTTGAGCAGTTCTTC. Amino acids: CASRRQEKKVEQFF. Supplemented by reference TRBV2 and TRBJ2-1, the full variable domain reads EPEVTQTPSHQVTQMGQEVILRCVPISNHLYFYWYRQILGQKVEFLVSFYNNEISEKSEIFDDQFSVERPDGSNFTLKIRSTKLEDSAMYFCASRRQEKKVEQFFGPGTRLTVL.

There are a few counts of this clone. This sequence joins TRBV7-2 and TRBJ2-7; 16 nucleotides align to TRBD2. CDR1 SGHTA and CDR2 FQGNSA come from the germline V gene. This CDR3 contains 16 residues. Losses at the gene ends were 4 bases for V and 6 bases for J; bases not matched to a gene: 6. For the CDR3, the DNA is TGTGCCAGCAGCTCAGGGACTAGCGGGAGGGTTCGCGAGCAGTACTTC. This encodes CASSSGTSGRVREQYF.

This clone was seen just once. The rearrangement uses TRBV5-1 and TRBJ2-1; weak D call: TRBD2 (6 bases). CDR1 and CDR2 (germline): SGHRS, YFSETQ. Trimming left V 0 bases short and J 6 bases short, with 16 bases between. The CDR3 extends over 16 amino acids. The CDR3: CASSLGRERLRNEQFF. CDR3 nucleotide sequence: TGCGCCAGCAGCTTGGGACGGGAGCGTCTTCGCAATGAGCAGTTCTTC.

V and J are TRBV11-2 and TRBJ2-3; 10 bases map to TRBD2. CDR3 length equals 15 residues. V dropped 4 bases and J dropped 5; count of bases not matched to a gene: 6. Germline V gives CDR1 SGHAT, CDR2 FQNNGV. CDR3 DNA sequence: TGTGCCAGCAGCTCAAGCGGGAGGGAGGAAGATACGCAGTATTTT. Its protein product is CASSSSGREEDTQYF.

This chain joins TRBV6-5 and TRBJ2-7; unclear D gene. This CDR3 comprises 14 residues. V was cut by 5 bases and J by 0 bases, with 11 bases left in between. CDR1 and CDR2 (germline): MNHEY, SVGAGI. CDR3 sequence reads: CASSHPQNSYEQYF. CDR3 nucleotides: TGTGCCAGCAGTCACCCACAGAACTCCTACGAGCAGTACTTC.

The J gene is TRBJ2-7, the V gene TRBV11-2; D gene unclear. V was pared by 5 bases and J by 3 bases, with 14 bases between. This CDR3 is built from 14 residues. CDR1 SGHAT and CDR2 FQNNGV come from the germline V gene. The CDR3 nucleotides are TGTGCCAGCAGCGCCCGCGTACAGAACTACGAGCAGTACTTC. It encodes CASSARVQNYEQYF.

This clone was found a few times. This rearrangement joins TRBV5-6 to TRBJ1-6, with 7 nucleotides matching TRBD1. The germline CDR1 and CDR2 sequences are SGHDT and YYEEEE. The ends lost 3 bases at V and 11 bases at J; junction bases unmatched: 2. The length of the CDR3 is 12 residues. As DNA, the CDR3 is TGTGCCAGCAGCTACAGGGGACCACCCCTCCACTTT. This codes for CASSYRGPPLHF.

The V call is TRBV4-1, the J call TRBJ1-6; D unresolved. V lost 2 bases to trimming and J lost 3 bases, with 8 bases between them. This CDR3 is built from 15 residues. CDR1 MGHRA and CDR2 YSYEKL come from the germline V gene. The DNA for the CDR3 is TGCGCCAGCAGCCAAATTTCAGGCTATAATTCACCCCTCCACTTT. Its protein product is CASSQISGYNSPLHF.

The chain is built from TRBV5-4 and TRBJ2-7, with TRBD2 identical over 14 bases. The CDR3 runs 16 residues. Unmatched junction bases numbered 7, after V lost 4 bases and J lost 4 bases. Germline V gene data show CDR1 as SGHNT and CDR2 as YYREEE (reference sequence). The CDR3 region has the DNA TGTGCCAGCAGCCTCGGGACTAGCGGGAGTAGGTACGAGCAGTACTTC. It yields the protein CASSLGTSGSRYEQYF.